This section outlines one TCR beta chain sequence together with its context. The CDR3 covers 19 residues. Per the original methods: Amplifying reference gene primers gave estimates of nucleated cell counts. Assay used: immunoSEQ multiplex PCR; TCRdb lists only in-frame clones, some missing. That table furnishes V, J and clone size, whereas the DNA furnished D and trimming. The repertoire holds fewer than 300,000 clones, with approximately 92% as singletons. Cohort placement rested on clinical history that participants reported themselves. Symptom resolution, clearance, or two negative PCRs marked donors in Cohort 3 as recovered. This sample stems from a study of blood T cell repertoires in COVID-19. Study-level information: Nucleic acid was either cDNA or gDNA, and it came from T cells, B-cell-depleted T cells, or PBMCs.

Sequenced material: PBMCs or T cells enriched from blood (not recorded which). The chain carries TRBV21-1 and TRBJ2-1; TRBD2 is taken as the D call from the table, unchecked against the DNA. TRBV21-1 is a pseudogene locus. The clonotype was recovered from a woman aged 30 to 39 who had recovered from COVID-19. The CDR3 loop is CASSIGLAGVPGSYNEQFF. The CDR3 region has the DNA TGTGCCAGCAGCATAGGACTAGCGGGAGTCCCGGGCTCCTACAATGAGCAGTTCTTC.